The clone carrying this T cell receptor beta chain came up once. The CDR3 extends over 15 amino acids. V was clipped by 1 base and J by 4 bases; unmatched bases: 2. The germline CDR1 and CDR2 sequences are SNHLY and FYNNEI. This entry is derived from a study of blood T cell repertoires in COVID-19. At the level of the study: Italy, Spain and the United States were the sources of the convalescent and acute COVID-19 samples. Sources were T cells, B-cell-depleted T cells, or PBMCs; the material itself was cDNA or gDNA.

Recovered status applied to Cohort 3 donors who had two consecutive negative PCRs. It also applied to those with clearance or with symptom resolution. In the original workflow: Amplification of reference gene primers was used by the study to estimate nucleated cell counts. TCRdb's table, derived via immunoSEQ multiplex PCR, lists solely in-frame clones and lacks some. That table is the source of V, J and clone size, and D and trimming were worked out from the DNA. The repertoire holds 150,000 to 200,000 clones, with 78% as singletons. The TCR originated in a woman between 45 and 60 years old who had recovered from COVID-19. The chain uses TRBV2 and TRBJ1-4, with TRBD1 identical over 8 bases. Sample: PBMCs or T cells enriched from blood (not recorded which). CDR3 protein: CASSEVTGGNEKLFF. CDR3 coding DNA: TGTGCCAGCAGTGAAGTAACAGGGGGTAATGAAAAACTGTTTTTT.